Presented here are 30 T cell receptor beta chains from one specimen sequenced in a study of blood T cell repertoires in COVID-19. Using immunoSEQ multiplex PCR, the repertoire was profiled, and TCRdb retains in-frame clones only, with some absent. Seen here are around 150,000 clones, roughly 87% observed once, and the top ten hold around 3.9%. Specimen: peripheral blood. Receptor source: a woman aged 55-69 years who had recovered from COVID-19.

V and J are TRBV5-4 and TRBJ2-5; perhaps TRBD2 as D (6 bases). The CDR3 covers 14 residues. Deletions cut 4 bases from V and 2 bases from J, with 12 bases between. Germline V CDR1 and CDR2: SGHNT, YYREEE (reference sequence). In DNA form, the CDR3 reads TGTGCCAGCAGCCTGCCCGGGACTCAAGAGACCCAGTACTTC. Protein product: CASSLPGTQETQYF.

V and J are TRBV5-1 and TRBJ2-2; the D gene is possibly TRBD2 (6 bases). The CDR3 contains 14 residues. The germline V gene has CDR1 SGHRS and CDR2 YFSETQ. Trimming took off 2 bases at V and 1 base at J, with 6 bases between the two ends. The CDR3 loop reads CASSLAGNTGELFF. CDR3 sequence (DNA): TGCGCCAGCAGCTTAGCGGGGAACACCGGGGAGCTGTTTTTT.

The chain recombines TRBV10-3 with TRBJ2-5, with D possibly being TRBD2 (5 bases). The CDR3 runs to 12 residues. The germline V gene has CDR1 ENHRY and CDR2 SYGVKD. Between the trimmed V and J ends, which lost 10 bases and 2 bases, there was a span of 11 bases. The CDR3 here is CATNGEQETQYF. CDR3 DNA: TGTGCCACCAACGGGGAACAAGAGACCCAGTACTTC.

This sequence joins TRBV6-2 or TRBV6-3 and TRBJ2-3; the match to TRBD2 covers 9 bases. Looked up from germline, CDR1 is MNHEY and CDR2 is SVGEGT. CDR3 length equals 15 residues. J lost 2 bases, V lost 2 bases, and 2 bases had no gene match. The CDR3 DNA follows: TGTGCCAGCAGTTACGAGCGGGGGGACACAGATACGCAGTATTTT. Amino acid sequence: CASSYERGDTDTQYF.

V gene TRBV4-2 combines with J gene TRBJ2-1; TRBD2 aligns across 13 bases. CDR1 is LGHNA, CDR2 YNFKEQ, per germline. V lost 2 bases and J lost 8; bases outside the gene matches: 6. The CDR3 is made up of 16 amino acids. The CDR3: CASSQKLAGGRDEQFF. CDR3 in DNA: TGTGCCAGCAGCCAAAAACTAGCGGGGGGGAGGGATGAGCAGTTCTTC.

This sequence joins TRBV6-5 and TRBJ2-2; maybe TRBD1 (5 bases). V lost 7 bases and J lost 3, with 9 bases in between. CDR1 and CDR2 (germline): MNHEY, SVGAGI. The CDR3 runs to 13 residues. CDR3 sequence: CASTQGDTGELFF. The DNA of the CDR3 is TGTGCCAGCACCCAAGGGGACACCGGGGAGCTGTTTTTT.

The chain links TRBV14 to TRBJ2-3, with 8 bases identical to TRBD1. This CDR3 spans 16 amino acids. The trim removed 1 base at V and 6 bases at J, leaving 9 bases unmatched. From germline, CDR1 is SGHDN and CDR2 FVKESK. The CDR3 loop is CASSQALPGQDDTQYF. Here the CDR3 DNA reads TGTGCCAGCAGCCAAGCCCTTCCGGGACAGGACGATACGCAGTATTTT. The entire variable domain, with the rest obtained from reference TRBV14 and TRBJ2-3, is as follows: EAGVTQFPSHSVIEKGQTVTLRCDPISGHDNLYWYRRVMGKEIKFLLHFVKESKQDESGMPNNRFLAERTGGTYSTLKVQPAELEDSGVYFCASSQALPGQDDTQYFGPGTRLTVL.

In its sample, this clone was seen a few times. CDR3 region: CAWRGGGVSYEQYF. As DNA, the CDR3 is TGTGCCTGGAGAGGCGGGGGGGTCTCCTACGAGCAGTACTTC. The chain has TRBV30 and TRBJ2-7, with 9 bases that match TRBD2. The junction had 3 bases not matched to a gene; V was cut back by 3 bases and J by 0 bases. CDR3 length: 14 residues. Germline CDR1 GTSNPN, CDR2 SVGIG (reference sequence). Variable domain in full (rest from reference TRBV30 and TRBJ2-7): SQTIHQWPATLVQPVGSPLSLECTVEGTSNPNLYWYRQAAGRGLQLLFYSVGIGQISSEVPQNLSASRPQDRQFILSSKKLLLSDSGFYLCAWRGGGVSYEQYFGPGTRLTVT.

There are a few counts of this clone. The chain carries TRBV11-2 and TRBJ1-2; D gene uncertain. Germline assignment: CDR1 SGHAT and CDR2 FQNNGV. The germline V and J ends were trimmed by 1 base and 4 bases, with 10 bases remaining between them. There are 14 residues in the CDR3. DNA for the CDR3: TGTGCCAGCAGCTTAGTGGGAGCGGTCTATGGCTACACCTTC. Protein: CASSLVGAVYGYTF.

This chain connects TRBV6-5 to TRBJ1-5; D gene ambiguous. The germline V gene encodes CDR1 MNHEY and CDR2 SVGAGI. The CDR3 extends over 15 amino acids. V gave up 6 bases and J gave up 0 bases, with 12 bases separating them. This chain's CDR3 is CASRRIRISNQPQHF. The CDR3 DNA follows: TGTGCCAGCAGGAGGATACGGATTAGCAATCAGCCCCAGCATTTT.

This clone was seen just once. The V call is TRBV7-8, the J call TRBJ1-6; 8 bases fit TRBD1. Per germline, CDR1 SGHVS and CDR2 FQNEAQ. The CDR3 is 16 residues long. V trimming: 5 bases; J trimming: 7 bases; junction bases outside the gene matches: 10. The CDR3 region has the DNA TGTGCCAGCAGCCCCGGACAGGGAAGCTGGAATTCACCCCTCCACTTT. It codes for CASSPGQGSWNSPLHF.

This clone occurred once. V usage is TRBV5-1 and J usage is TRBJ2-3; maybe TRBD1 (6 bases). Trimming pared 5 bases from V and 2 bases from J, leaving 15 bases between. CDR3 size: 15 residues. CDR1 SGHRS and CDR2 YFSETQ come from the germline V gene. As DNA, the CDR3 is TGCGCCAGCAGTTTCGGACAGCTTCCCACAGATACGCAGTATTTT. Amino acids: CASSFGQLPTDTQYF.

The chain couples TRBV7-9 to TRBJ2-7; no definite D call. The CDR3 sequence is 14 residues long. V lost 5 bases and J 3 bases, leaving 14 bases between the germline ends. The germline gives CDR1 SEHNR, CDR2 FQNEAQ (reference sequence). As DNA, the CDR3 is TGTGCCAGCAGCGGGTCCGTCGCAGGCTACGAGCAGTACTTC. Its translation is CASSGSVAGYEQYF.

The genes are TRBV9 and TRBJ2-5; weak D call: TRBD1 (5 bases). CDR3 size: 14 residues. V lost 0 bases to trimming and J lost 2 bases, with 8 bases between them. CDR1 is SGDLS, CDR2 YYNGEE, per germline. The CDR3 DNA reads TGTGCCAGCAGCGTAGGACAGCTGCAAGAGACCCAGTACTTC. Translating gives CASSVGQLQETQYF.

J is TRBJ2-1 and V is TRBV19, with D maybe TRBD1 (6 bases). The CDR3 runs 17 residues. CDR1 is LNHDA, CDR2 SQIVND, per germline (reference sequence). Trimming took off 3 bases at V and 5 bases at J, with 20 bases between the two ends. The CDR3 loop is CASSIGWGRGSNNEQFF. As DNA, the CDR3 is TGTGCCAGTAGTATCGGATGGGGCAGGGGAAGCAACAATGAGCAGTTCTTC.

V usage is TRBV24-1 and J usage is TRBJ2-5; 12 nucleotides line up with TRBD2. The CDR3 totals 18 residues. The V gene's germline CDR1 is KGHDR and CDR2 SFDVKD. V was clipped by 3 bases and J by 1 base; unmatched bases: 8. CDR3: CATSDHRLAGDSQETQYF. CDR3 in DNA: TGTGCCACCAGTGATCACCGACTAGCGGGAGACAGCCAAGAGACCCAGTACTTC.

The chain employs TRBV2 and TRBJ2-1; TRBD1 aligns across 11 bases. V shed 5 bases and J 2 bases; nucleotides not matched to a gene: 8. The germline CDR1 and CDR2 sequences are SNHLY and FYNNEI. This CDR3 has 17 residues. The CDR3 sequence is CASSSYPGQGAYNEQFF. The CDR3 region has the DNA TGTGCCAGCAGTAGCTACCCGGGACAGGGGGCCTACAATGAGCAGTTCTTC.

This CDR3 reads CASSTNNPVLDEQYF. DNA for the CDR3: TGTGCCAGCAGCACTAACAATCCCGTGTTAGACGAGCAGTACTTC. The chain links TRBV3-1 (or the pseudogene TRBV3-2) to TRBJ2-7; D unclear. The CDR3 loop spans 15 amino acids. The germline V gene has CDR1 LGHDT and CDR2 YNNKEL (reference sequence). V was shortened by 5 bases and J by 5 bases, with 19 bases between the two germline ends.

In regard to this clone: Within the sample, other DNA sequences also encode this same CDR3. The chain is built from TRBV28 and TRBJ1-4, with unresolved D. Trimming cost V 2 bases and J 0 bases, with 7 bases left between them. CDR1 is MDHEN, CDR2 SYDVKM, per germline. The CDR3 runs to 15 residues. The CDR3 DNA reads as TGTGCCAGCAGTTTAGGCGGTGCAACTAATGAAAAACTGTTTTTT. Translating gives CASSLGGATNEKLFF.

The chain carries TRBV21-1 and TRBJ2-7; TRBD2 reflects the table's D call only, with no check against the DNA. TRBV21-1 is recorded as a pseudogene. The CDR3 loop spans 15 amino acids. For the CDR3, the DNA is TGTGCCAGCAGCAAAAAGCGGGGGGGCGAGGACGAGCAGTACTTC. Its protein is CASSKKRGGEDEQYF.

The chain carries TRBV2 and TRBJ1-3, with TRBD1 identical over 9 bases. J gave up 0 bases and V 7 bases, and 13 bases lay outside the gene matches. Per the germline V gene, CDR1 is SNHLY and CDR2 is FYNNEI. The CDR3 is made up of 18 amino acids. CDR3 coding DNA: TGTGCCAGCAAAACAGGGGGCCGTCTATGGAACTCTGGAAACACCATATATTTT. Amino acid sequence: CASKTGGRLWNSGNTIYF.

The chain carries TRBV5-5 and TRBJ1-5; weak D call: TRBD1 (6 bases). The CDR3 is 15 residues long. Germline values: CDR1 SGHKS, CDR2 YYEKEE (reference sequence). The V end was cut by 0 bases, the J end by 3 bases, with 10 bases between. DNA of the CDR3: TGTGCCAGCAGCTTGGTGCAGGGGAACAATCAGCCCCAGCATTTT. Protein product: CASSLVQGNNQPQHF.

Here the CDR3 DNA reads TGTGCCAGCAGTTACTCTGAGACAGCCCCCGTTCAGTACTTC. Protein product: CASSYSETAPVQYF. This chain connects TRBV6-6 to TRBJ2-7, with D possibly TRBD1 on 5 matching bases. This CDR3 spans 14 amino acids. Germline V gene data show CDR1 as MNHNY and CDR2 as SVGAGI (reference sequence). Trimming stripped 0 bases from V and 10 bases from J, with 16 bases between.

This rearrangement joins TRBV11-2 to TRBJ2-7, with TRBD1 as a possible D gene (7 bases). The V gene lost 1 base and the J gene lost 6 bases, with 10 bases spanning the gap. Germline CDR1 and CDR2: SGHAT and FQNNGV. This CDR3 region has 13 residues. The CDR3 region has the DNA TGTGCCAGCAGCTTAGGACAGGGAGGCGAGCAGTACTTC. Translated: CASSLGQGGEQYF.

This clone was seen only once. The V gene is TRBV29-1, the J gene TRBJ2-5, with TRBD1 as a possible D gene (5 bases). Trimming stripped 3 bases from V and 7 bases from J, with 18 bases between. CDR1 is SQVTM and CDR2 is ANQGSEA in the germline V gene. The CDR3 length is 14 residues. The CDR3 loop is CSVDEGANSGTQYF. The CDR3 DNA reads TGCAGCGTTGATGAAGGGGCCAATTCGGGGACCCAGTACTTC. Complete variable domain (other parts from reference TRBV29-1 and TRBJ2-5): SAVISQKPSRDICQRGTSLTIQCQVDSQVTMMFWYRQQPGQSLTLIATANQGSEATYESGFVIDKFPISRPNLTFSTLTVSNMSPEDSSIYLCSVDEGANSGTQYFGPGTRLLVL.

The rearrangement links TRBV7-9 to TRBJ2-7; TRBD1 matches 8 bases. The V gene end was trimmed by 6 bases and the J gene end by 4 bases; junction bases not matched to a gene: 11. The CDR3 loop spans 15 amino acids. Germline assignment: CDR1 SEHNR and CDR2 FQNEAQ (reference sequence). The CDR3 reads CASSSGQGIFYEQYF. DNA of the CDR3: TGTGCCAGCAGTTCCGGACAGGGTATTTTTTACGAGCAGTACTTC.

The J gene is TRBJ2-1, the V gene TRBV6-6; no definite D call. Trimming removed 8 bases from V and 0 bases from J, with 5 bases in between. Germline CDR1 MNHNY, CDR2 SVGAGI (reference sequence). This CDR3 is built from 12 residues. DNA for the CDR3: TGTGCCAGCGGCCCCTCCTACAATGAGCAGTTCTTC. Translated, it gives CASGPSYNEQFF.

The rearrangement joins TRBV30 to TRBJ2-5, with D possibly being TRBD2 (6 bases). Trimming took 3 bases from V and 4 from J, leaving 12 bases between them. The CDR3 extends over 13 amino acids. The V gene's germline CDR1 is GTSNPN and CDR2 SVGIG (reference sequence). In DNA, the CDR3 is TGTGCCTGGAGGAACCACGGGGGAGAGACCCAGTACTTC. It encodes CAWRNHGGETQYF. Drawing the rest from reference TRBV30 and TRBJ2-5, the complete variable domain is SQTIHQWPATLVQPVGSPLSLECTVEGTSNPNLYWYRQAAGRGLQLLFYSVGIGQISSEVPQNLSASRPQDRQFILSSKKLLLSDSGFYLCAWRNHGGETQYFGPGTRLLVL.

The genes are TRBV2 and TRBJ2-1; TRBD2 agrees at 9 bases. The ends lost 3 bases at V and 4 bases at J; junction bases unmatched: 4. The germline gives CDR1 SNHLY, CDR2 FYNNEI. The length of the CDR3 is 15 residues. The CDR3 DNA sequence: TGTGCCAGCAGTGATCAGCTAGCGGGGTACAATGAGCAGTTCTTC. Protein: CASSDQLAGYNEQFF.

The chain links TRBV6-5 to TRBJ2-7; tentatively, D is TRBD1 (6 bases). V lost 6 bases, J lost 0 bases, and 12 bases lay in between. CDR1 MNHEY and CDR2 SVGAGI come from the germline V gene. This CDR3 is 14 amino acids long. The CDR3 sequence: CASSRDISSYEQYF. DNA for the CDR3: TGTGCCAGCAGCCGGGACATTAGCTCCTACGAGCAGTACTTC.